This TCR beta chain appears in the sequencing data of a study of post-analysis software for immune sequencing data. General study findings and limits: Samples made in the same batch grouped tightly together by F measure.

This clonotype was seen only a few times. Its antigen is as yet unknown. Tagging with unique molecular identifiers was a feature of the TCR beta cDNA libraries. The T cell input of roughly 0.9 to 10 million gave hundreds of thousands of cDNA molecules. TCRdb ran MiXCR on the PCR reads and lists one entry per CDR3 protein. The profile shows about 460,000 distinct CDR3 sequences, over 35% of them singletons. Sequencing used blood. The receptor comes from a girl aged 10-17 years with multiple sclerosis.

The CDR3 loop is CATSRDSGLFNEQFF. The DNA of the CDR3 is TGTGCCACCAGCAGAGATAGCGGGCTCTTCAATGAGCAGTTCTTC. V is TRBV15 and J is TRBJ2-1; 7 bases map to TRBD2. Germline V gives CDR1 LNHNV, CDR2 YYDKDF (reference sequence). This CDR3 is 15 amino acids long. V shed 0 bases, J shed 6 bases, and the junction held 5 bases outside the gene matches. The full variable domain, completed using reference TRBV15 and TRBJ2-1, is DAMVIQNPRYQVTQFGKPVTLSCSQTLNHNVMYWYQQKSSQAPKLLFHYYDKDFNNEADTPDNFQSRRPNTSFCFLDIRSPGLGDTAMYLCATSRDSGLFNEQFFGPGTRLTVL.